This TCR beta chain was recorded in a study of lymphopenia after photon versus proton radiotherapy. CDR3 length: 14 residues. The germline CDR1 and CDR2 sequences are SQVTM and ANQGSEA. V dropped 7 bases and J dropped 0 bases, with 13 bases sitting between them. Profiling relied on immunoSEQ multiplex PCR, and the TCRdb table lists in-frame clones only, not all of them. The sample records around 64,000 clones, just under 95% being singletons. The TCR comes from a woman aged 40 to 55 with cholangiocarcinoma. The V gene is TRBV29-1, the J gene TRBJ2-1, with D perhaps TRBD1 (5 bases). The specimen was peripheral blood, collected from a patient treated with photon-based radiotherapy. CDR3 sequence: CSDRTSSSYNEQFF. Here the CDR3 DNA reads TGCAGCGATCGGACATCGAGCTCCTACAATGAGCAGTTCTTC.